The rows below give T cell receptor beta chains drawn from one sample of a study of blood T cell repertoires in COVID-19. Clones were sequenced by immunoSEQ multiplex PCR, and TCRdb holds only the in-frame ones, with some missing. The data hold roughly 95,000 clones, with under 90% observed a single time. Specimen: peripheral blood. The receptors were sampled from a human donor in a cohort sampled during active COVID-19. Each CDR3 is given with its conserved first and last residue. The order of the fields is CDR3 length, clone size, D gene, V gene, J gene, CDR3 protein, CDR3 DNA. A D gene is named only where the DNA matches it firmly. Clone size appears in some rows only: once, few, many, or a class for an expanded clone.

14	once	.	TRBV6-2/TRBV6-3	TRBJ1-2	CASSAQGTRYGYTF	TGTGCCAGCAGCGCACAGGGAACTCGGTATGGCTACACCTTC
14	.	.	TRBV23-1	TRBJ1-1	CASHRRPMNTEAFF	TGCGCCAGCCATAGGAGGCCCATGAACACTGAAGCTTTCTTT
15	once	TRBD1	TRBV24-1	TRBJ2-1	CATSDNRGRANEQFF	TGTGCCACCAGTGACAACAGGGGAAGGGCCAATGAGCAGTTCTTC
12	.	TRBD1	TRBV29-1	TRBJ1-2	CSVVRGLNGYTF	TGCAGCGTTGTTAGGGGGCTCAATGGCTACACCTTC
14	.	TRBD1	TRBV11-2	TRBJ1-6	CASSLDSGGSPLHF	TGTGCCAGCAGCTTAGATTCAGGGGGTTCACCCCTCCACTTT
14	.	.	TRBV6-4	TRBJ2-1	CASSEIAWRNEQFF	TGTGCCAGCAGTGAAATAGCGTGGAGGAATGAGCAGTTCTTC
18	.	TRBD2	TRBV11-3	TRBJ2-3	CASSRRPGTSGFTDTQYF	TGTGCCAGCAGCCGACGCCCCGGGACTAGCGGTTTCACAGATACGCAGTATTTT
14	.	.	TRBV19	TRBJ1-6	CASSFGRGNSPLHF	TGTGCCAGTAGTTTCGGCAGGGGTAATTCACCCCTCCACTTT
13	.	.	TRBV18	TRBJ1-1	CASSLAGDTEAFF	TGTGCCAGCTCACTAGCAGGGGACACTGAAGCTTTCTTT
15	.	TRBD1	TRBV7-2	TRBJ1-1	CASSLGTGRNTEAFF	TGTGCCAGCAGCTTAGGGACAGGGAGGAACACTGAAGCTTTCTTT
14	.	.	TRBV7-2	TRBJ2-1	CASNQGQSYNEQFF	TGTGCCAGCAACCAGGGTCAGTCCTACAATGAGCAGTTCTTC
15	few	.	TRBV6-5	TRBJ1-2	CASSYDSTSYYGYTF	TGTGCCAGCAGTTACGACAGTACGTCCTACTATGGCTACACCTTC
15	.	.	TRBV9	TRBJ1-2	CASSAEEGTQGGYTF	TGTGCCAGCAGCGCCGAGGAGGGGACCCAGGGAGGCTACACCTTC
14	once	TRBD1	TRBV5-1	TRBJ2-3	CASSLAQGVGTQYF	TGCGCCAGCAGCTTGGCTCAGGGGGTCGGTACGCAGTATTTT
11	.	.	TRBV20-1	TRBJ1-2	CSASDGVGYTF	TGCAGTGCTAGTGACGGGGTTGGCTACACCTTC
15	.	TRBD1	TRBV7-9	TRBJ2-2	CASRRTGASSGELFF	TGTGCCAGCAGACGGACAGGGGCCAGCTCCGGGGAGCTGTTTTTT
15	.	.	TRBV7-2	TRBJ2-5	CASSLSGGARETQYF	TGTGCCAGCAGCTTAAGTGGGGGGGCTAGGGAGACCCAGTACTTC
11	.	.	TRBV2	TRBJ1-5	CASSEAQAQHF	TGTGCCAGCAGTGAAGCCCAGGCCCAGCATTTT
13	.	.	TRBV27	TRBJ1-2	CASPFEFPYCYTF	TGTGCCAGTCCTTTTGAGTTCCCTTATTGCTACACCTTC
12	.	.	TRBV7-2	TRBJ1-4	CASSLANEKLFF	TGTGCCAGCAGCTTGGCAAATGAAAAACTGTTTTTT
18	.	TRBD1	TRBV7-3	TRBJ2-2	CASSKTSDRGLNTGELFF	TGTGCCAGCAGCAAAACTTCCGACAGGGGGCTTAACACCGGGGAGCTGTTTTTT
19	.	TRBD2	TRBV9	TRBJ2-3	CASSTGLAGGGTHTDTQYF	TGTGCCAGCAGCACGGGACTAGCGGGGGGTGGAACACACACAGATACGCAGTATTTT
17	few	TRBD2	TRBV11-2	TRBJ2-7	CASSLGLAGGPQNEQYF	TGTGCCAGCAGCCTGGGACTAGCGGGAGGGCCGCAGAACGAGCAGTACTTC
13	.	.	TRBV6-6	TRBJ2-7	CASSSQGFSEQYF	TGTGCCAGCAGTTCACAGGGTTTTAGCGAGCAGTACTTC
13	.	.	TRBV7-6	TRBJ1-5	CASSSQEYQPQHF	TGTGCCAGCAGCTCCCAGGAATATCAGCCCCAGCATTTT
13	.	.	TRBV19	TRBJ2-1	CASSGTPGHEQFF	TGTGCCAGCTCCGGGACTCCAGGCCATGAGCAGTTCTTC
13	.	.	TRBV4-3	TRBJ1-6	CASSLGHNSPLHF	TGCGCCAGCAGCCTGGGCCATAATTCACCCCTCCACTTT
14	.	TRBD1	TRBV5-1	TRBJ1-6	CASSPQGSNSPLHF	TGCGCCAGCAGTCCACAGGGGAGTAATTCACCCCTCCACTTT
14	.	.	TRBV10-3	TRBJ1-1	CAISDLGGNTEAFF	TGTGCCATCAGTGACCTCGGCGGTAACACTGAAGCTTTCTTT
13	.	.	TRBV4-1	TRBJ2-5	CASSQDFTETQYF	TGCGCCAGCAGCCAGGACTTTACGGAGACCCAGTACTTC
18	.	TRBD2	TRBV14	TRBJ2-1	CASSQDWTSGRVYNEQFF	TGTGCCAGCAGCCAAGATTGGACTAGCGGGAGGGTCTACAATGAGCAGTTCTTC
15	.	.	TRBV5-1	TRBJ2-2	CASSLARSLTGELFF	TGCGCCAGCAGCTTGGCCAGGTCACTCACCGGGGAGCTGTTTTTT
14	.	.	TRBV3-1/TRBV3-2	TRBJ1-5	CASSLGGERQPQHF	TGTGCCAGCAGCCTCGGAGGGGAGCGTCAGCCCCAGCATTTT
13	.	.	TRBV6-2/TRBV6-3	TRBJ2-5	CASSSGRQMAQYF	TGTGCCAGCAGTTCTGGCCGTCAAATGGCCCAGTACTTC
12	.	TRBD1	TRBV27	TRBJ2-7	CASSTQGARQYF	TGTGCCAGCTCTACGCAGGGGGCAAGGCAGTACTTC
14	.	TRBD1	TRBV3-1/TRBV3-2	TRBJ2-7	CASSPTGTGDEQYF	TGTGCCAGCAGCCCAACCGGGACAGGGGATGAGCAGTACTTC
12	.	.	TRBV28	TRBJ2-7	CASSFSAYEQYF	TGTGCCAGCAGTTTTAGCGCCTACGAGCAGTACTTC
16	once	TRBD2	TRBV2	TRBJ2-1	CASSLAGPSSYNEQFF	TGTGCCAGCAGTTTAGCGGGTCCTAGCTCCTACAATGAGCAGTTCTTC
12	.	TRBD1	TRBV7-9	TRBJ1-4	CASSFGTVKLFF	TGTGCCAGCAGCTTCGGGACAGTGAAACTGTTTTTT
15	.	TRBD1	TRBV6-5	TRBJ2-1	CASSKDRGRSNEQFF	TGTGCCAGCAGTAAGGACAGGGGGCGCAGCAATGAGCAGTTCTTC
15	.	TRBD1	TRBV19	TRBJ1-2	CASSASFGQGNGYTF	TGTGCCAGTAGTGCGAGCTTTGGACAGGGAAATGGCTACACCTTC
15	.	TRBD1	TRBV19	TRBJ1-4	CASSIAGTGNEKLFF	TGTGCCAGTAGTATCGCCGGGACAGGGAATGAAAAACTGTTTTTT
16	.	.	TRBV11-2	TRBJ2-2	CASILTRGAVTGELFF	TGTGCCAGCATCCTAACCCGGGGGGCGGTCACCGGGGAGCTGTTTTTT